These 15 T cell receptor beta chains came from one sample sequenced in a study of vaccination and CD4 T cells after COVID-19. Treatment: approximately nine-day PBMC culture with coronavirus spike peptide pools or control peptides (ViraFEST assay). Cultured CD4+ T cell DNA was sequenced using the Oncomine TCR Beta short-read assay. TCRdb fed the PCR reads into MiXCR, producing one record per CDR3 protein. The sample yields fewer than 15,000 distinct CDR3 sequences, roughly 60% seen once. These receptors' antigens are unknown. The sample was CD4+ T cells from blood, cultured in vitro. Every receptor here comes from a human donor who had recovered from COVID-19.

The J gene is TRBJ1-5, the V gene TRBV27; D remains ambiguous. Trimming took off 2 bases at V and 0 bases at J, with 5 bases between the two ends. This CDR3 has 14 residues. The germline CDR1 and CDR2 sequences are MNHEY and SMNVEV (reference sequence). The CDR3 coding sequence is TGTGCCAGCAGTTTAGGCGGTAGCAATCAGCCCCAGCATTTT. As protein: CASSLGGSNQPQHF.

The rearrangement uses TRBV15 and TRBJ1-6, with D perhaps matching TRBD1 (5 bases). CDR1 LNHNV and CDR2 YYDKDF come from the germline V gene (reference sequence). Deletions cut 1 base from V and 7 bases from J, with 11 bases between. There are 15 residues in the CDR3. The CDR3 loop reads CATSRAGLTNSPLHF. The DNA for the CDR3 is TGTGCCACCAGCAGAGCGGGACTTACGAATTCACCCCTCCACTTT.

This clonotype has a handful of counts. This chain uses TRBV11-3 with TRBJ1-3; D uncertain. The V end was cut by 5 bases, the J end by 6 bases, with 5 bases between. CDR3 length: 11 residues. Germline V CDR1 and CDR2: SGHNT, YENEEA. The CDR3 region is CASSVENTIYF. CDR3 bases: TGTGCCAGCAGCGTGGAAAACACCATATATTTT.

This rearrangement joins TRBV20-1 to TRBJ2-3; 9 positions match TRBD1. Germline V gene sequence: CDR1 DFQATT, CDR2 SNEGSKA (reference sequence). This CDR3 has 14 residues. The V gene end was trimmed by 5 bases and the J gene end by 4 bases; junction bases not matched to a gene: 7. The CDR3 nucleotides read TGCAGTGCTCGCGACAGGGGGGTTTCAGATACGCAGTATTTT. It specifies CSARDRGVSDTQYF.

The rearrangement links TRBV24-1 to TRBJ2-1, with 8 bases identical to TRBD2. The CDR3 contains 17 residues. In germline, CDR1 is KGHDR, CDR2 SFDVKD. Germline trimming cut 1 base from V and 8 bases from J; bases unmatched to any gene: 12. CDR3 sequence: CATSDFRASGLRDEQFF. In DNA, the CDR3 is TGTGCCACCAGTGATTTTAGGGCTAGCGGGCTTAGGGATGAGCAGTTCTTC.

The chain joins TRBV9 to TRBJ1-1, with 12 bases aligning to TRBD1. The junction had 2 bases not matched to a gene; V was cut back by 3 bases and J by 5 bases. CDR3 size: 14 residues. Germline loops: CDR1 SGDLS, CDR2 YYNGEE. The CDR3 coding sequence is TGTGCCAGCAGCGCGGGACAGGGGGCAACTGAAGCTTTCTTT. Translated, it gives CASSAGQGATEAFF.

This clonotype has just one count. V usage is TRBV20-1 and J usage is TRBJ2-7; 7 bases are a match to TRBD2. The length of the CDR3 is 13 residues. V shed 3 bases, J shed 3 bases, and the junction held 5 bases outside the gene matches. Germline lookup yields CDR1 DFQATT and CDR2 SNEGSKA (reference sequence). In DNA form, the CDR3 reads TGCAGTGCTAGTACTAGCGTAGACTACGAGCAGTACTTC. Amino acid sequence: CSASTSVDYEQYF.

In its sample, this clonotype was seen a few times. The gene calls are TRBV7-9 and TRBJ1-6, with 9 bases fitting TRBD1. The CDR3 loop spans 12 amino acids. With V trimmed by 6 bases and J by 14 bases, 5 bases remained unmatched. Germline V gene lookup returns CDR1 SEHNR and CDR2 FQNEAQ (reference sequence). CDR3 in DNA: TGTGCCAGCAGTTCGACAGGGGGATCCCTCCACTTT. Translation gives CASSSTGGSLHF.

This clonotype was found a few times. The V call is TRBV12-3 or TRBV12-4, the J call TRBJ1-2, with 7 bases aligning to TRBD1. The CDR3 totals 14 residues. V lost 10 bases, J lost 2 bases, and 10 bases stayed unmatched. CDR3: CAIQGVRGNYGYTF. Here the CDR3 DNA reads TGTGCCATCCAGGGGGTCAGGGGGAACTATGGCTACACCTTC.

This clonotype was seen a few times. The rearrangement uses TRBV20-1 and TRBJ2-5, with D possibly matching TRBD1 (6 bases). This CDR3 region has 14 residues. CDR1 DFQATT and CDR2 SNEGSKA come from the germline V gene (reference sequence). The ends were cut back, 6 bases at V and 5 bases at J, with 19 bases in the middle. The CDR3 protein is CSATSRGRGETQYF. DNA for the CDR3: TGCAGTGCGACCAGCAGGGGTAGGGGGGAGACCCAGTACTTC.

The genes are TRBV19 and TRBJ2-3; D is ambiguous. The germline gives CDR1 LNHDA, CDR2 SQIVND (reference sequence). This CDR3 is 12 amino acids long. V dropped 5 bases and J dropped 10 bases, with 13 bases sitting between them. The CDR3 nucleotides read TGTGCCAGTAGTCTGGGGTTGAGTCCGCAGTATTTT. Amino acids: CASSLGLSPQYF. The complete variable domain, with remaining parts taken from reference TRBV19 and TRBJ2-3, reads DGGITQSPKYLFRKEGQNVTLSCEQNLNHDAMYWYRQDPGQGLRLIYYSQIVNDFQKGDIAEGYSVSREKKESFPLTVTSAQKNPTAFYLCASSLGLSPQYFGPGTRLTVL.

This clonotype was detected only a few times. The chain recombines TRBV6-5 with TRBJ1-2, with 9 bases identical to TRBD1. From germline, CDR1 is MNHEY and CDR2 SVGAGI. The CDR3 covers 16 residues. V was clipped by 3 bases and J by 0 bases; unmatched bases: 5. The CDR3 region is CASSYSGQGSNYGYTF. The CDR3 region has the DNA TGTGCCAGCAGTTATTCGGGACAGGGTTCTAACTATGGCTACACCTTC.

The chain carries TRBV18 and TRBJ2-2; D is undetermined. V was cut by 2 bases and J by 1 base, with 8 bases left in between. The CDR3 consists of 15 residues. The germline CDR1 and CDR2 sequences are KGHSH and LQKENI. The CDR3 here is CASSPTAENTGELFF. CDR3 bases: TGTGCCAGCTCACCAACGGCCGAGAACACCGGGGAGCTGTTTTTT. Looking up the rest from reference TRBV18 and TRBJ2-2 gives the full variable domain: NAGVMQNPRHLVRRRGQEARLRCSPMKGHSHVYWYRQLPEEGLKFMVYLQKENIIDESGMPKERFSAEFPKEGPSILRIQQVVRGDSAAYFCASSPTAENTGELFFGEGSRLTVL.

The chain carries TRBV27 and TRBJ1-2, with D unresolved. CDR1 is MNHEY and CDR2 is SMNVEV in the germline V gene (reference sequence). Trimming removed 3 bases from V and 4 bases from J, with 9 bases in between. The CDR3 is made up of 13 amino acids. CDR3 bases: TGTGCCAGCAGTTTGGGGTTAAGCTATGGCTACACCTTC. Protein product: CASSLGLSYGYTF.

V gene TRBV19 combines with J gene TRBJ2-7; D perhaps matches TRBD2 (6 bases). Trimming took 8 bases from V and 1 from J, leaving 15 bases between them. Germline V lookup: CDR1 LNHDA, CDR2 SQIVND (reference sequence). The CDR3 runs to 14 residues. The CDR3 DNA is TGTGCCAGTTCTCTAGCGAATCCATCCTACGAGCAGTACTTC. Translating it yields CASSLANPSYEQYF.